The present T cell receptor (beta chain) was sequenced within a study of vaccination and CD4 T cells after COVID-19. Turning to the study itself: Median time from COVID diagnosis to post-COVID sampling was roughly 13 weeks (35 to 161). Researchers treated cells with overlapping spike peptides taken from SARS-CoV-2, HCoV-NL63, HCoV-OC43 and HCoV-229E.

Remarks on this clonotype: What it recognizes is unknown.

The treatment here: roughly 11-day PBMC culture with coronavirus spike peptide pools or control peptides (ViraFEST assay). TCR sequencing followed the expansion of antigen-specific T cells with peptide pools in ViraFEST. With the Oncomine TCR Beta short-read assay, DNA from cultured CD4+ T cells was sequenced. TCRdb called the PCR reads again in MiXCR, with one record for every CDR3 protein. The sample consists of 10,000 to 15,000 distinct CDR3 sequences, approximately 63% of them appearing once. This TCR derives from a human donor who had recovered from COVID-19. The sequenced sample consisted of CD4+ T cells from blood, cultured in vitro.

The CDR3, as DNA: TGCGCCAGCAGTCAATCGATAAGGGGCAAGAGCTCTGGGGCCAACGTCCTGACTTTC. Translated, it gives CASSQSIRGKSSGANVLTF. The chain recombines TRBV23-1 with TRBJ2-6, with D possibly TRBD1 on 5 matching bases. TRBV23-1 is treated as an ORF (open reading frame) with a function not yet certain. V lost 0 bases and J 0 bases, leaving 15 bases between the germline ends. This CDR3 region has 19 residues.